This T cell receptor beta chain was recorded in a study of early T cells in non-severe SARS-CoV-2 infection (dated by TCRdb to the early 2020s). For the wider study: Bulk RNA from unsorted whole blood was used for TCR sequencing, so alpha and beta chains could not be paired. General findings and caveats noted by the study authors: VDJdb matching was skewed toward anti-spike CD8 responses, so virus-specific expansions were likely underestimated and private and CD4 specificities were missed.

This clonotype appeared many times. The clone's antigen remains unknown. Per-base quality was not reported, and no clone a single base away is much larger than it. From the cysteine through the phenylalanine, the CDR3 covers 15 amino acids. CDR3 DNA only is kept here, 45 bases in frame from base 1. The V and J ends are trimmed by 4 bases and 1 base, leaving 10 bases between them. Looking up the germline V gene (reference sequence) yields CDR1 SEHNR and CDR2 FQNEAQ. The study was a case-control design nested within a healthcare worker cohort in London, UK, with weekly nasopharyngeal swab PCR tests and blood sampling. Healthcare workers were recruited during the week of the UK lockdown, between 23 and 31 March 2020, and followed weekly for up to roughly 15 weeks. Receptors were amplified or captured by 5' RACE. Reads for this sample came from a NextSeq 500. In the TCR library protocol, unique molecular identifiers were attached to individual cDNA molecules to correct for PCR bias and sequencing error. Both TCR alpha and beta chains were sequenced, and tight co-correlation was observed between alpha and beta sequence abundances in each sample. In the source study's methods: V gene, J gene and CDR3 annotation of TCR sequences was performed with Decombinator V4. Expanded TCRs were defined as changing significantly between any two time points under a Poisson model with p below 0.0001. TCR abundances were normalised to the total number of TCRs sequenced per sample and were expressed as counts per million. MAIT TCRs were defined by TRAV1-2 paired with TRAJ12, TRAJ20 or TRAJ33, and iNKT TCRs by TRAV10 paired with TRAJ18. VDJdb, accessed 1 November 2021, was searched for CMV, EBV and SARS-CoV-2 annotated TCRs, excluding TCRs annotated for multiple antigens. TCRdb redid the processing of the public reads, applying fastp at Q25 and MiXCR, and retained in-frame beta chains. Rows with one shared CDR3 protein collapse into an entry with the most common genes and DNA. The V and J calls and clone size come from TCRdb's table, not from the authors' own analysis. This sample has fewer than 100,000 distinct CDR3 sequences in its table, and more than 5% of those were observed once. The ten biggest clones cover under 10% of the sample.

Sequenced material: whole blood. The chain employs TRBV7-9 and TRBJ2-2, with the D call tentatively TRBD1 or TRBD2, each fitting 5 bases. The source of this sequence is an adult who was a healthcare worker with PCR-confirmed SARS-CoV-2 infection or an uninfected control (not recorded which). Here is the DNA: TGTGCCAGCAGCTCCTTGGGACGGAACACCGGGGAGCTGTTTTTT. It is translated as CASSSLGRNTGELFF. This CDR3, with the reference TRBV7-9 and TRBJ2-2 proteins standing in past its ends, gives the full variable domain DTGVSQNPRHKITKRGQNVTFRCDPISEHNRLYWYRQTLGQGPEFLTYFQNEAQLEKSRLLSDRFSAERPKGSFSTLEIQRTEQGDSAMYLCASSSLGRNTGELFFGEGSRLTVL.